The 29 T cell receptor beta chains in this list originate from one sample, sequenced in a study of CD8 T cells in Susac syndrome. When the RNA was reverse transcribed, random hexamers were used with an input of 0.5 to 1 ug. Using its own MiXCR run on the immunoSEQ multiplex PCR reads, TCRdb lists one record per CDR3 protein. The table shows 250,000 or so distinct CDR3 sequences, with over 85% occurring only once. The sequencing input was CD4+ T cells from PBMCs. The receptors were sampled from a human donor with multiple sclerosis.

The chain links TRBV7-9 to TRBJ1-5; TRBD1 matches 11 bases. CDR1 and CDR2 from the germline V gene are SEHNR and FQNEAQ (reference sequence). V was clipped by 3 bases and J by 1 base; unmatched bases: 8. The CDR3 is 18 amino acids. This CDR3 reads CASSLGTGGWESNQPQHF. The CDR3 bases are TGTGCCAGCAGCTTGGGGACAGGGGGTTGGGAGAGCAATCAGCCCCAGCATTTT.

The rearrangement uses TRBV7-2 and TRBJ1-5; TRBD1 matches at 8 bases. The CDR3 runs 15 residues. With 7 bases clipped from V and 3 bases from J, the junction kept 8 bases outside the gene matches. Germline V gene lookup returns CDR1 SGHTA and CDR2 FQGNSA. Here the CDR3 reads CASTFRDRLNQPQHF. As DNA, the CDR3 is TGTGCCAGCACCTTTCGGGACAGGCTCAATCAGCCCCAGCATTTT.

The chain recombines TRBV5-1 with TRBJ1-2; tentative D call: TRBD1 (5 bases). Between the trimmed V and J ends, which lost 5 bases and 8 bases, there was a span of 19 bases. Germline V lookup: CDR1 SGHRS, CDR2 YFSETQ. The CDR3 has 14 residues. DNA of the CDR3: TGCGCCAGCAGGCAACTCCCCGGGTCAGGGGGCTACACCTTC. It is translated as CASRQLPGSGGYTF.

This clonotype was seen a handful of times. This CDR3 is CAWSAKDRGLLIEQYV. CDR3 in DNA: TGTGCCTGGAGCGCCAAAGACAGGGGCCTGTTAATCGAGCAGTACGTC. V usage is TRBV30 and J usage is TRBJ2-7; 8 nucleotides match TRBD1. Germline V lookup: CDR1 GTSNPN, CDR2 SVGIG (reference sequence). V gave up 3 bases and J gave up 6 bases; unmatched junction bases: 16. The CDR3 is 16 residues long.

This clonotype appeared a single time. The J gene is TRBJ1-5, the V gene TRBV3-1; D unclear. V lost 0 bases, J lost 5 bases, and 11 bases lay in between. The CDR3 loop spans 15 amino acids. Germline-derived CDR1 and CDR2 are LGHDT and YNNKEL (reference sequence). Written as DNA, the CDR3 is TGTGCCAGCAGCCAAGATCCCCAGGAGTATCAGCCCCAGCATTTT. Translating gives CASSQDPQEYQPQHF.

CDR3 coding DNA: TGTGCCAGCGGCCGGGGGGGCCAGGGCGAGCAGTACTTC. Translation gives CASGRGGQGEQYF. This rearrangement joins TRBV6-5 to TRBJ2-7; 8 bases align to TRBD2. CDR3 size: 13 residues. The V gene end was trimmed by 8 bases and the J gene end by 6 bases; junction bases not matched to a gene: 9. Germline loops: CDR1 MNHEY, CDR2 SVGAGI.

This chain links TRBV30 with TRBJ1-4; the D gene is possibly TRBD1 (6 bases). Germline V gene sequence: CDR1 GTSNPN, CDR2 SVGIG (reference sequence). The CDR3 has 15 residues. V gave up 0 bases and J gave up 3 bases, with 11 bases separating them. For the CDR3, the DNA is TGTGCCTGGAGTGTTGGGGCAGGGGCTAATGAAAAACTGTTTTTT. Its protein is CAWSVGAGANEKLFF.

This chain joins TRBV20-1 and TRBJ1-5; no clear D gene. With 6 bases removed from V and 5 bases from J, the gap between germline ends came to 11 bases. The CDR3 length is 12 residues. The germline gives CDR1 DFQATT, CDR2 SNEGSKA (reference sequence). CDR3 protein: CSAGPPYQPQHF. CDR3 coding DNA: TGCAGTGCAGGCCCACCTTATCAGCCCCAGCATTTT.

The V and J genes are TRBV10-3 and TRBJ2-7, with TRBD1 matching 9 bases. V lost 4 bases, J lost 4 bases, and 5 bases stayed unmatched. The CDR3 contains 14 residues. CDR1 ENHRY and CDR2 SYGVKD come from the germline V gene. CDR3 bases: TGTGCCATCAGTGCAAGACAGGGGGGATACGAGCAGTACTTC. Translated: CAISARQGGYEQYF.

The rearrangement links TRBV13 to TRBJ2-6, with 8 bases identical to TRBD1. Germline V gene data show CDR1 as PRHDT and CDR2 as FYEKMQ (reference sequence). J gave up 4 bases and V 5 bases, and 4 bases lay outside the gene matches. This CDR3 region has 15 residues. The CDR3 DNA reads TGTGCCAGCAGCCTCAGGGGGCTGGGGGCCAACGTCCTGACTTTC. Its translation is CASSLRGLGANVLTF.

J is TRBJ2-3 and V is TRBV12-3 or TRBV12-4; D might be TRBD1 (6 bases). This CDR3 spans 16 amino acids. The ends were cut back, 7 bases at V and 3 bases at J, with 20 bases in the middle. The DNA for the CDR3 is TGTGCCAGCACCGAGATGGGGGCGCGGGTGACAGATACGCAGTATTTT. Protein sequence: CASTEMGARVTDTQYF.

The chain joins TRBV12-3 or TRBV12-4 to TRBJ2-1, with TRBD2 matching 7 bases. The CDR3 is 15 residues long. V was pared by 5 bases and J by 2 bases, with 6 bases of the junction left unmatched. In DNA form, the CDR3 reads TGTGCCAGCAGTACGGGGAGCGGGACCTACAATGAGCAGTTCTTC. This sequence encodes CASSTGSGTYNEQFF.

This chain connects TRBV20-1 to TRBJ2-2, with 10 bases aligning to TRBD2. V lost 3 bases to trimming and J lost 6 bases; unmatched junction nucleotides: 10. Germline CDR1 DFQATT, CDR2 SNEGSKA (reference sequence). The CDR3 has 16 residues. The CDR3 is CSASPGAGGGSGELFF. DNA for the CDR3: TGCAGTGCTAGCCCGGGAGCGGGAGGGGGGTCCGGGGAGCTGTTTTTT.

This chain joins TRBV18 and TRBJ2-3; TRBD2 agrees at 7 bases. Germline CDR1 KGHSH, CDR2 LQKENI. The CDR3 has 16 residues. Trimming cost V 6 bases and J 2 bases; bases outside gene matches: 11. CDR3 nucleotides: TGTGCCAGCTCCGAGACTAGCTACAGACCCACAGATACGCAGTATTTT. Amino acids: CASSETSYRPTDTQYF.

The chain couples TRBV19 to TRBJ1-1; 9 bases are a match to TRBD1. The germline V gene has CDR1 LNHDA and CDR2 SQIVND (reference sequence). The junction had 1 base not matched to a gene; V was cut back by 4 bases and J by 1 base. The CDR3 sequence is 14 residues long. CDR3 in amino acids: CASSKGQGNTEAFF. The CDR3 nucleotides are TGTGCCAGTAGTAAGGGACAGGGGAACACTGAAGCTTTCTTT.

This chain joins TRBV9 and TRBJ2-7; D uncertain. Trimming stripped 8 bases from V and 7 bases from J, with 13 bases between. This CDR3 spans 11 amino acids. Looked up from germline, CDR1 is SGDLS and CDR2 is YYNGEE. CDR3 nucleotide sequence: TGTGCCAGGGTCTATGTTCGGGAGCAGTACTTC. Translating gives CARVYVREQYF.

The J gene is TRBJ2-3, the V gene TRBV7-8; D not resolved. CDR1 is SGHVS and CDR2 is FQNEAQ in the germline V gene. The V end was cut by 4 bases, the J end by 2 bases, with 10 bases between. This CDR3 comprises 14 residues. In DNA, the CDR3 is TGTGCCAGCAGCTCCGCCGGGTCCACAGATACGCAGTATTTT. Protein: CASSSAGSTDTQYF.

This chain uses TRBV19 with TRBJ2-5; D is ambiguous. The CDR3 has 13 amino acids. Trimming took off 3 bases at V and 2 bases at J, with 7 bases between the two ends. Germline-derived CDR1 and CDR2 are LNHDA and SQIVND (reference sequence). CDR3 bases: TGTGCCAGTAGTATCGGCAGACAAGAGACCCAGTACTTC. Its translation: CASSIGRQETQYF.

V gene TRBV7-8 combines with J gene TRBJ1-2, with D tentatively TRBD1 (6 bases). CDR1 SGHVS and CDR2 FQNEAQ come from the germline V gene. The V end was cut by 3 bases, the J end by 7 bases, with 15 bases between. The CDR3 spans 14 residues. Here the CDR3 reads CASSFTPQGSGYTF. The DNA for the CDR3 is TGTGCCAGCAGCTTCACCCCGCAGGGGTCTGGCTACACCTTC.

The V and J genes are TRBV6-5 and TRBJ2-7, with D unclear. Germline CDR1 MNHEY, CDR2 SVGAGI. CDR3 size: 12 residues. Trimming cost V 6 bases and J 4 bases, with 10 bases left between them. Here the CDR3 reads CASSPLGYEQYF. As DNA, the CDR3 is TGTGCCAGCAGCCCCCTTGGATACGAGCAGTACTTC.

The chain joins TRBV7-2 to TRBJ2-2; no clear D gene. This CDR3 comprises 15 residues. Between the trimmed V and J ends, which lost 0 bases and 0 bases, there was a span of 5 bases. Per the germline V gene, CDR1 is SGHTA and CDR2 is FQGNSA. The CDR3 nucleotides read TGTGCCAGCAGCTTAGCACTTCCGAACACCGGGGAGCTGTTTTTT. It is translated as CASSLALPNTGELFF.

The chain joins TRBV5-1 to TRBJ1-2; TRBD1 matches at 8 bases. The germline V gene encodes CDR1 SGHRS and CDR2 YFSETQ. Losses at the gene ends were 4 bases for V and 5 bases for J; bases not matched to a gene: 13. The CDR3 sequence is 16 residues long. CDR3 nucleotide sequence: TGCGCCAGCAGCGGCGGAATCGGCAGGGGGCTTTATGGCTACACCTTC. Translated: CASSGGIGRGLYGYTF.

The V call is TRBV6-1, the J call TRBJ1-1; no firm D call. The germline V gene encodes CDR1 MNHNS and CDR2 SASEGT. This CDR3 spans 12 amino acids. V was cut by 6 bases and J by 4 bases, with 9 bases left in between. CDR3 sequence reads: CASRGYTTEAFF. The CDR3 DNA is TGTGCCAGCAGGGGATACACCACTGAAGCTTTCTTT.

The V and J genes are TRBV24-1 and TRBJ2-3; 10 bases line up with TRBD2. CDR3 length: 17 residues. Per the germline V gene, CDR1 is KGHDR and CDR2 is SFDVKD. V trimming: 2 bases; J trimming: 2 bases; junction bases outside the gene matches: 6. The CDR3 is CATSDSGTSAYTDTQYF. In DNA, the CDR3 is TGTGCCACCAGTGATTCGGGGACTAGCGCCTACACAGATACGCAGTATTTT.

The genes are TRBV5-6 and TRBJ2-5; D is possibly TRBD1 or TRBD2 (5 bases each). Germline CDR1 and CDR2: SGHDT and YYEEEE. V gave up 4 bases and J gave up 2 bases, with 15 bases separating them. The CDR3 runs 15 residues. CDR3 protein: CASSRGVGLQETQYF. Here the CDR3 DNA reads TGTGCCAGCAGCCGAGGGGTAGGGTTGCAAGAGACCCAGTACTTC.

This clonotype was recorded a few times. DNA for the CDR3: TGTGCCAGCAGCGGCGCAACCGGGACAGTAGAGACCCAGTACTTC. Protein: CASSGATGTVETQYF. The chain couples TRBV9 to TRBJ2-5; 7 bases are shared with TRBD1. This CDR3 has 15 residues. CDR1 and CDR2 (germline): SGDLS, YYNGEE. V was pared by 3 bases and J by 4 bases, with 9 bases of the junction left unmatched.

The chain links TRBV14 to TRBJ2-7, with D hard to call. V was trimmed by 5 bases and J by 6 bases, leaving 8 bases between them. The CDR3 loop spans 11 amino acids. The V gene's germline CDR1 is SGHDN and CDR2 FVKESK. CDR3 sequence: CASSGVREQYF. The CDR3 nucleotides read TGTGCCAGCAGCGGAGTGCGCGAGCAGTACTTC.

The chain carries TRBV6-6 and TRBJ2-1; the match to TRBD2 covers 8 bases. CDR3 size: 10 residues. The trim removed 6 bases at V and 13 bases at J, leaving 2 bases unmatched. Germline CDR1 and CDR2: MNHNY and SVGAGI (reference sequence). The CDR3 bases are TGTGCCAGCAGCGGGGGGGTACAGTTCTTC. It codes for CASSGGVQFF.

The chain uses TRBV5-4 and TRBJ2-3, with TRBD2 matching 14 bases. V dropped 4 bases and J dropped 5; count of bases not matched to a gene: 9. The CDR3 consists of 17 residues. Germline V gene sequence: CDR1 SGHNT, CDR2 YYREEE (reference sequence). CDR3 DNA sequence: TGTGCCAGCAGCCCGACTAGCGGGAGGGCCGAGGGAGATACGCAGTATTTT. Translated, it gives CASSPTSGRAEGDTQYF.